A selection of T cell receptor beta chains follows, all from one sample in a study of T cells expressing NK-cell markers. TCRdb reprocessed the 5' RACE reads, keeping one entry per CDR3 protein, no DNA. The table lists about 390,000 distinct CDR3 sequences. Sequencing was done on a sample of blood T cells: a sorted CD56 or NKG2C T cell subset, CD4+ or CD8+ T cells, or bulk PBMC T cells (not recorded which). All receptors derive from a woman in her forties or fifties in good health. Both conserved end residues are part of each CDR3.

CDR3aa	len	v_gene	j_gene
CASSYMGPNTGELFF	15	TRBV11-2	TRBJ2-2
CASSLHRLATYNEQFF	16	TRBV4-1	TRBJ2-1
CATKTSGRGNEQFF	14	TRBV24-1	TRBJ2-1
CASSRNRETQYF	12	TRBV25-1	TRBJ2-5
CSARGKRATGELFF	14	TRBV20-1	TRBJ2-2
CASSPNKRASTDTQYF	16	TRBV5-1	TRBJ2-3
CASSRRSRDEQFF	13	TRBV12-3/TRBV12-4	TRBJ2-1
CASRRSGGRSPLHF	14	TRBV21-1	TRBJ1-6
CASSESTSAVTGELFF	16	TRBV10-2	TRBJ2-2
CATSEGTGYSYNEQFF	16	TRBV24-1	TRBJ2-1
CASSSYNEKLFF	12	TRBV7-2	TRBJ1-4
CASGLYIGRVTEAFF	15	TRBV12-5	TRBJ1-1
CASQGTSDIETQYF	14	TRBV25-1	TRBJ2-5
CASSLSGTSGNEQFF	15	TRBV5-1	TRBJ2-1
CASSQVGGPGANVLTF	16	TRBV3-1	TRBJ2-6
CASSLGTINEQFF	13	TRBV5-1	TRBJ2-1
CASLTLAGNTIYF	13	TRBV12-5	TRBJ1-3
CAIRPNTGELFF	12	TRBV6-2/TRBV6-3	TRBJ2-2
CASSEPTTGRETQYF	15	TRBV25-1	TRBJ2-5
CASSGGGVQETQYF	14	TRBV9	TRBJ2-5
CASSLGAISYNEQFF	15	TRBV13	TRBJ2-1
CASSLGQGVTNEQFF	15	TRBV14	TRBJ2-1
CSVRRGEGQPQHF	13	TRBV29-1	TRBJ1-5
CASGKLRPKTDTQYF	15	TRBV12-5	TRBJ2-3
CASSFPGDYYEQYF	14	TRBV11-2	TRBJ2-7
CSVASVDNEQFF	12	TRBV29-1	TRBJ2-1
CASSQLAGTNTGELFF	16	TRBV3-1	TRBJ2-2
CASSLLGQLAGVSDGELFF	19	TRBV5-1	TRBJ2-2
CAIPPTSLNTEAFF	14	TRBV7-9	TRBJ1-1
CASSSRGGLAGTYEQYF	17	TRBV7-9	TRBJ2-7
CASSQRAVQETQYF	14	TRBV3-1	TRBJ2-5
CSAAEDRGTDTQYF	14	TRBV29-1	TRBJ2-3
CASSPNKLKTAGANVLTF	18	TRBV18	TRBJ2-6
CASSLDRDMRREASYNEQFF	20	TRBV11-2	TRBJ2-1
CATSDGTGNVYSAQYF	16	TRBV24-1	TRBJ2-3
CAIRTSTGELFF	12	TRBV10-3	TRBJ2-2
CASSFKLGEKLFF	13	TRBV12-3/TRBV12-4	TRBJ1-4
CSVDVGNTIYF	11	TRBV29-1	TRBJ1-3
CASSSGWKLAKNIQYF	16	TRBV13	TRBJ2-4
CAWSVHRPSTDTQYF	15	TRBV30	TRBJ2-3
CASTEASGRGYEQFF	15	TRBV4-1	TRBJ2-1
CASSPQIKETQYF	13	TRBV12-3/TRBV12-4	TRBJ2-5
CASSQMQGGDEAFF	14	TRBV4-1	TRBJ1-1
CASTQGADQETQYF	14	TRBV7-8	TRBJ2-5
CASSRTDHATNEKLFF	16	TRBV5-6	TRBJ1-4
CSARGGGGGTDTQYF	15	TRBV20-1	TRBJ2-3
CASKGGGDNEQFF	13	TRBV27	TRBJ2-1
CATSSFWTAERYEQYF	16	TRBV15	TRBJ2-7
CASQGAGEAFF	11	TRBV2	TRBJ1-1
CAWTPAPRSTQYF	13	TRBV30	TRBJ2-5
CASSQDGPGLLGNEQFF	17	TRBV4-1	TRBJ2-1
CASSMAGTGIMNTEAFF	17	TRBV5-6	TRBJ1-1
CASSPLAGGFISYEQYF	17	TRBV27	TRBJ2-7